The 28 T cell receptor beta chains listed next were all sequenced from one sample in a study of graft-versus-host responses after intestinal transplantation. Profiled with immunoSEQ multiplex PCR; TCRdb holds only in-frame clones, not every one. The table has approximately 100,000 clones, roughly nine tenths seen once. The antigens of these receptors remain unknown. The sample was unstimulated CD4+ T cells sorted from spleen or lymph node cells, taken before intestinal transplant. The origin of the receptors is a human donor who received an intestinal transplant.

The chain has TRBV9 and TRBJ2-2; possible D gene TRBD2, 6 bases. Between the trimmed V and J ends, which lost 3 bases and 4 bases, there was a span of 13 bases. CDR1 and CDR2 from the germline V gene are SGDLS and YYNGEE. The CDR3 is 15 residues long. The CDR3 spells CASSGAPGATGELFF. The DNA of the CDR3 is TGTGCCAGCAGCGGAGCACCGGGAGCCACCGGGGAGCTGTTTTTT.

V gene TRBV6-1 combines with J gene TRBJ1-3; D not certain. Trimming shortened V by 2 bases and J by 1 base, and 6 bases separated the two germline ends. The CDR3 sequence is 14 residues long. Germline CDR1 and CDR2: MNHNS and SASEGT. The CDR3 bases are TGTGCCAGCAGTGAAAAGGGATCTGGAAACACCATATATTTT. Residues: CASSEKGSGNTIYF.

The V call is TRBV6-1, the J call TRBJ1-5, with D possibly matching TRBD1 (5 bases). V lost 3 bases and J 7 bases, leaving 13 bases between the germline ends. This CDR3 has 14 residues. Germline V gene lookup returns CDR1 MNHNS and CDR2 SASEGT. CDR3 sequence: CASSETGGMQPQHF. CDR3 sequence (DNA): TGTGCCAGCAGTGAGACCGGGGGGATGCAGCCCCAGCATTTT.

The rearrangement links TRBV10-3 to TRBJ2-2; D possibly uses TRBD1 or TRBD2 (5 bases each). From germline, CDR1 is ENHRY and CDR2 SYGVKD. The V end lost 3 bases, the J end lost 4 bases, and 9 bases lay between the germline ends. This CDR3 has 14 amino acids. CDR3: CAISDPGSTGELFF. The DNA of the CDR3 is TGTGCCATCAGTGACCCAGGGAGCACCGGGGAGCTGTTTTTT.

The chain couples TRBV9 to TRBJ2-1; tentatively, D is TRBD1 (6 bases). The germline CDR1 and CDR2 sequences are SGDLS and YYNGEE. The CDR3 extends over 14 amino acids. V was trimmed by 4 bases and J by 0 bases, leaving 8 bases between them. The chain's CDR3 is CASSQGGSYNEQFF. The CDR3, as DNA: TGTGCCAGCAGCCAAGGGGGCTCCTACAATGAGCAGTTCTTC.

The chain has TRBV7-3 and TRBJ1-2, with unresolved D. Per the germline V gene, CDR1 is SGHTA and CDR2 is FQGTGA. The CDR3 is 14 residues long. V was shortened by 7 bases and J by 0 bases, with 12 bases between the two germline ends. CDR3 coding DNA: TGTGCCAGCACTCAACCGGAGACTAACTATGGCTACACCTTC. The encoded protein is CASTQPETNYGYTF.

The chain recombines TRBV7-9 with TRBJ1-1, with TRBD1 matching 7 bases. This CDR3 has 15 amino acids. Germline V CDR1 and CDR2: SEHNR, FQNEAQ (reference sequence). The ends lost 7 bases at V and 1 base at J; junction bases unmatched: 9. Here the CDR3 DNA reads TGTGCCAGCACCTCTGGGGGACAGAGGAACACTGAAGCTTTCTTT. As protein: CASTSGGQRNTEAFF. The full variable domain, with the rest looked up from reference TRBV7-9 and TRBJ1-1, is DTGVSQNPRHKITKRGQNVTFRCDPISEHNRLYWYRQTLGQGPEFLTYFQNEAQLEKSRLLSDRFSAERPKGSFSTLEIQRTEQGDSAMYLCASTSGGQRNTEAFFGQGTRLTVV.

The genes are TRBV4-2 and TRBJ2-7; D perhaps matches TRBD1 (6 bases). The CDR3 is 15 amino acids. The V gene lost 0 bases and the J gene lost 0 bases, with 9 bases spanning the gap. CDR1 is LGHNA, CDR2 YNFKEQ, per germline. The CDR3 loop is CASSQDGQSSYEQYF. The CDR3 DNA is TGTGCCAGCAGCCAAGACGGACAGAGCTCCTACGAGCAGTACTTC.

This clone showed up just once. The gene calls are TRBV5-1 and TRBJ2-6, with D perhaps matching TRBD1 (6 bases). Germline V gene sequence: CDR1 SGHRS, CDR2 YFSETQ. The CDR3 has 16 amino acids. V lost 0 bases to trimming and J lost 2 bases, with 9 bases between them. The CDR3 reads CASSLGGPTGANVLTF. CDR3 coding DNA: TGCGCCAGCAGCTTGGGGGGGCCGACTGGGGCCAACGTCCTGACTTTC.

V and J are TRBV6-5 and TRBJ1-1, with a possible D match to TRBD1 (5 bases). Looked up from germline, CDR1 is MNHEY and CDR2 is SVGAGI. Trimming shortened V by 3 bases and J by 1 base, and 6 bases separated the two germline ends. This CDR3 contains 13 residues. The CDR3 is CASSYTGNTEAFF. The CDR3 DNA is TGTGCCAGCAGTTATACAGGGAACACTGAAGCTTTCTTT.

J is TRBJ2-1 and V is TRBV25-1; TRBD2 aligns across 10 bases. Germline V gene data show CDR1 as MGHDK and CDR2 as SYGVNS. The CDR3 length is 14 residues. The V gene end was trimmed by 3 bases and the J gene end by 9 bases; junction bases not matched to a gene: 5. The DNA of the CDR3 is TGTGCCAGCAGTGAGCGGGCTAGCGGGAGTGAGCAGTTCTTC. Amino acids: CASSERASGSEQFF.

The CDR3 region is CASSQIRDSQIGYTF. In nucleotides, the CDR3 is TGTGCCAGCAGCCAGATCCGGGACAGCCAAATTGGCTACACCTTC. The gene calls are TRBV7-9 and TRBJ1-2; TRBD1 aligns across 7 bases. The length of the CDR3 is 15 residues. The ends lost 5 bases at V and 7 bases at J; junction bases unmatched: 13. CDR1 is SEHNR, CDR2 FQNEAQ, per germline (reference sequence).

This clone was detected a few times. The chain combines TRBV5-5 with TRBJ1-4; D call uncertain. Between the trimmed V and J ends, which lost 0 bases and 7 bases, there was a span of 16 bases. Germline V CDR1 and CDR2: SGHKS, YYEKEE (reference sequence). The length of the CDR3 is 16 residues. Here the CDR3 DNA reads TGTGCCAGCAGCTTGGTCAGAGGGTTTAGTAGTGAAAAACTGTTTTTT. It yields the protein CASSLVRGFSSEKLFF. Full variable domain (missing parts from reference TRBV5-5 and TRBJ1-4): DAGVTQSPTHLIKTRGQQVTLRCSPISGHKSVSWYQQVLGQGPQFIFQYYEKEERGRGNFPDRFSARQFPNYSSELNVNALLLGDSALYLCASSLVRGFSSEKLFFGSGTQLSVL.

The chain couples TRBV7-9 to TRBJ1-1; D gene unclear. Trimming removed 7 bases at V and 8 bases at J, with 8 bases between. This CDR3 is 10 amino acids long. Germline CDR1 and CDR2: SEHNR and FQNEAQ (reference sequence). The CDR3 here is CASTLDEAFF. The DNA for the CDR3 is TGTGCCAGCACCCTGGACGAAGCTTTCTTT.

The chain joins TRBV10-1 to TRBJ2-3; no firm D call. CDR1 WNHNN and CDR2 SYGVQD come from the germline V gene (reference sequence). This CDR3 region has 13 residues. V lost 7 bases and J lost 6, with 14 bases in between. CDR3 in amino acids: CASTDGGRDTQYF. CDR3 nucleotide sequence: TGCGCCAGCACCGACGGTGGCCGGGATACGCAGTATTTT.

This clone was detected once. The chain is built from TRBV13 and TRBJ2-2, with 9 bases lining up with TRBD2. V was pared by 6 bases and J by 4 bases, with 18 bases of the junction left unmatched. This CDR3 contains 19 residues. Looked up from germline, CDR1 is PRHDT and CDR2 is FYEKMQ (reference sequence). The CDR3 DNA is TGTGCCAGCAGAGGGAGAACAGGACTAGCGAAGACATTCACCGGGGAGCTGTTTTTT. Translated: CASRGRTGLAKTFTGELFF. The variable domain in full, completed from reference TRBV13 and TRBJ2-2, reads AAGVIQSPRHLIKEKRETATLKCYPIPRHDTVYWYQQGPGQDPQFLISFYEKMQSDKGSIPDRFSAQQFSDYHSELNMSSLELGDSALYFCASRGRTGLAKTFTGELFFGEGSRLTVL.

This clone was counted a single time. The genes are TRBV5-1 and TRBJ2-3; D may be TRBD2 (6 bases). The germline V and J ends were trimmed by 6 bases and 2 bases, with 10 bases remaining between them. The CDR3 is 13 amino acids. Germline V gene lookup returns CDR1 SGHRS and CDR2 YFSETQ. The CDR3 DNA reads as TGCGCCAGCACGGCTAGCGCCACAGATACGCAGTATTTT. Residues: CASTASATDTQYF.

The count of this clone is one. The chain recombines TRBV5-1 with TRBJ2-7, with D perhaps matching TRBD1 (5 bases). Germline CDR1 reads SGHRS; CDR2 reads YFSETQ. Trimming removed 4 bases at V and 0 bases at J, with 14 bases between. This CDR3 is 15 amino acids long. CDR3 region: CASSPRGASSYEQYF. The CDR3, as DNA: TGCGCCAGCAGCCCCCGTGGGGCGAGCTCCTACGAGCAGTACTTC.

This clone was found a few times. V usage is TRBV5-1 and J usage is TRBJ1-2; TRBD1 is a possible D gene (6 bases). The CDR3 has 14 residues. CDR1 and CDR2 (germline): SGHRS, YFSETQ. V was trimmed by 5 bases and J by 6 bases, leaving 17 bases between them. CDR3: CASSNGGRGDGYTF. The CDR3 region has the DNA TGCGCCAGCAGTAACGGGGGCCGAGGGGATGGCTACACCTTC.

The chain combines TRBV4-2 with TRBJ2-1; D call uncertain. Germline CDR1 LGHNA, CDR2 YNFKEQ. CDR3 length: 15 residues. V was clipped by 4 bases and J by 0 bases, with 10 bases between them. The CDR3 sequence: CASSLTPSSYNEQFF. CDR3 DNA sequence: TGTGCCAGCAGCCTGACGCCGAGCTCCTACAATGAGCAGTTCTTC.

V gene TRBV2 combines with J gene TRBJ1-1; a possible D gene is TRBD1 (5 bases). This CDR3 contains 13 residues. Germline CDR1 reads SNHLY; CDR2 reads FYNNEI. V lost 7 bases and J 5 bases, leaving 14 bases between the germline ends. The CDR3 DNA is TGTGCCAGCAATCCGGGACGAGGGACTGAAGCTTTCTTT. Its protein is CASNPGRGTEAFF.

This clone was counted only a few times. This chain uses TRBV10-3 with TRBJ1-4; 7 bases line up with TRBD1. The CDR3 is 16 residues long. Germline CDR1 reads ENHRY; CDR2 reads SYGVKD. V lost 2 bases to trimming and J lost 6 bases; unmatched junction nucleotides: 9. The CDR3 protein is CAISEPRQGGHEKLFF. The CDR3 DNA sequence: TGTGCCATCAGTGAGCCTAGACAGGGAGGCCATGAAAAACTGTTTTTT.

The chain combines TRBV15 with TRBJ2-3, with D hard to call. Germline values: CDR1 LNHNV, CDR2 YYDKDF (reference sequence). The CDR3 covers 15 residues. V was trimmed by 0 bases and J by 0 bases, leaving 7 bases between them. The CDR3 here is CATSRDGFSTDTQYF. The CDR3 region has the DNA TGTGCCACCAGCAGAGATGGCTTTAGCACAGATACGCAGTATTTT.

The rearrangement links TRBV5-4 to TRBJ2-7; 11 bases match TRBD2. The germline CDR1 and CDR2 sequences are SGHNT and YYREEE (reference sequence). The CDR3 is 17 amino acids. V gave up 0 bases and J gave up 0 bases; unmatched junction bases: 5. The CDR3 loop is CASSLGLAGGLSYEQYF. For the CDR3, the DNA is TGTGCCAGCAGCTTGGGGCTAGCGGGGGGCCTCTCCTACGAGCAGTACTTC.

The rearrangement links TRBV5-1 to TRBJ1-4; D is uncertain. The CDR3 length is 14 residues. V shed 0 bases and J shed 7 bases, with 10 bases lying between them. The germline gives CDR1 SGHRS, CDR2 YFSETQ. CDR3 DNA: TGCGCCAGCAGCTTGGGGGCACGGGGTGAAAAACTGTTTTTT. It encodes CASSLGARGEKLFF.

The chain uses TRBV15 and TRBJ1-5, with 7 bases that match TRBD1. There are 19 residues in the CDR3. Germline lookup yields CDR1 LNHNV and CDR2 YYDKDF (reference sequence). V was clipped by 1 base and J by 3 bases; unmatched bases: 15. For the CDR3, the DNA is TGTGCCACCAGCAGAGTGGCCCAGACCGGGACAGCAAACAATCAGCCCCAGCATTTT. It specifies CATSRVAQTGTANNQPQHF.

The chain links TRBV7-2 to TRBJ2-2; 8 nucleotides align to TRBD1. The ends lost 5 bases at V and 7 bases at J; junction bases unmatched: 12. The germline V gene encodes CDR1 SGHTA and CDR2 FQGNSA. The CDR3 spans 16 residues. The CDR3 DNA follows: TGTGCCAGCAGCCACTTCCGGCAGGGGGCCGGCGGGGAGCTGTTTTTT. Translating it yields CASSHFRQGAGGELFF.

This sequence joins TRBV7-3 and TRBJ1-1; D remains ambiguous. V lost 4 bases and J lost 1, with 10 bases in between. CDR1 and CDR2 from the germline V gene are SGHTA and FQGTGA. The CDR3 loop spans 14 amino acids. The chain's CDR3 is CASSSGPKNTEAFF. CDR3 in DNA: TGTGCCAGCAGCTCTGGACCGAAGAACACTGAAGCTTTCTTT. Based on the CDR3 plus reference TRBV7-3 and TRBJ1-1, the full variable domain is GAGVSQTPSNKVTEKGKYVELRCDPISGHTALYWYRQSLGQGPEFLIYFQGTGAADDSGLPNDRFFAVRPEGSVSTLKIQRTERGDSAVYLCASSSGPKNTEAFFGQGTRLTVV.